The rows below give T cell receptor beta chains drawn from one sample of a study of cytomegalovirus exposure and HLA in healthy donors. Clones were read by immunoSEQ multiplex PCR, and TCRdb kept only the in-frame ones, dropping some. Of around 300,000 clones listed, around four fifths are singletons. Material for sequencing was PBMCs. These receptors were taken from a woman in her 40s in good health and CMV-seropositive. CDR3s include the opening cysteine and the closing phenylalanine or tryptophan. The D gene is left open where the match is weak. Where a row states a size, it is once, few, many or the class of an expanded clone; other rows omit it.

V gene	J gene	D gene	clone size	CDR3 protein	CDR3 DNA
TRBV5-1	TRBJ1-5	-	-	CASSLFGGGQPQHF	TGCGCCAGCAGCTTGTTTGGGGGAGGGCAGCCCCAGCATTTT
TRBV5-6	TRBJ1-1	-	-	CASSFPAVGRTEAFF	TGTGCCAGCAGCTTCCCTGCAGTGGGGAGGACTGAAGCTTTCTTT
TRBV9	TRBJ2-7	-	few	CASSGQNSYEQYF	TGTGCCAGCAGCGGACAGAACTCCTACGAGCAGTACTTC
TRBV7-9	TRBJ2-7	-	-	CASSSTAGQQYF	TGTGCCAGCAGCTCGACAGCCGGGCAGCAGTACTTC
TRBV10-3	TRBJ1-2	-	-	CAISENRSRGGYTF	TGTGCCATCAGTGAGAACAGGTCGAGGGGGGGCTACACCTTC
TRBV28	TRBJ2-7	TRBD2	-	CASSVTSGGYYEQYF	TGTGCCAGCAGTGTGACTAGCGGGGGGTACTACGAGCAGTACTTC
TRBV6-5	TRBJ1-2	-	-	CASSYSGTPVGYTF	TGTGCCAGCAGTTACTCCGGTACTCCCGTCGGCTACACCTTC
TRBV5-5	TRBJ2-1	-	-	CASSTGTSNNEQFF	TGTGCCAGCAGCACGGGGACTTCCAACAATGAGCAGTTCTTC
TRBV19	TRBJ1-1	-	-	CASSIFRNTEAFF	TGTGCCAGTAGTATTTTCAGGAACACTGAAGCTTTCTTT
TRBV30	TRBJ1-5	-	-	CAWTPGGRWGQPQHF	TGTGCCTGGACCCCGGGGGGGCGGTGGGGTCAGCCCCAGCATTTT
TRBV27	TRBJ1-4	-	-	CASSKDLRGEKLFF	TGTGCCAGCAGTAAAGACCTAAGGGGAGAAAAACTGTTTTTT
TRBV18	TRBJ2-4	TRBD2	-	CASSPSREGLHIQYF	TGTGCCAGCTCACCCTCGCGGGAGGGCCTGCACATTCAGTACTTC
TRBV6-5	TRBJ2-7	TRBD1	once	CASSYTTGGPGYEQYF	TGTGCCAGCAGTTACACGACAGGGGGCCCTGGTTACGAGCAGTACTTC
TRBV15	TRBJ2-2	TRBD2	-	CATSRDRGVNTGELFF	TGTGCCACCAGCAGAGATCGGGGGGTGAACACCGGGGAGCTGTTTTTT
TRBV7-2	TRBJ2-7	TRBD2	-	CASSLGAGGHREQYF	TGTGCCAGCAGCTTGGGAGCGGGAGGTCATCGGGAGCAGTACTTC
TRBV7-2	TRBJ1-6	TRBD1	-	CASSLQGGLNSPLHF	TGTGCCAGCAGCTTACAGGGGGGTCTCAATTCACCCCTCCACTTT
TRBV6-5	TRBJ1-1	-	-	CASSHMRDTEAFF	TGTGCCAGCAGCCACATGAGGGACACTGAAGCTTTCTTT
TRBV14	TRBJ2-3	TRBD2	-	CASSTPYGLADADTQYF	TGTGCCAGCAGTACACCCTACGGACTAGCGGACGCAGATACGCAGTATTTT
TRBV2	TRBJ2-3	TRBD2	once	CASRGFGTSGWVGTDTQYF	TGTGCCAGCAGGGGATTCGGGACTAGTGGGTGGGTGGGCACAGATACGCAGTATTTT
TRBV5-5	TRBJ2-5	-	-	CASSLGGGETQYF	TGTGCCAGCAGCTTGGGGGGCGGAGAGACCCAGTACTTC
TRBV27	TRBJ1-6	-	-	CASSFDSNSPLHF	TGTGCCAGCAGTTTCGACAGTAATTCACCCCTCCACTTT
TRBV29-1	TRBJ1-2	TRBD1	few	CSLRTGSYGYTF	TGCAGCCTACGGACAGGGTCATATGGCTACACCTTC
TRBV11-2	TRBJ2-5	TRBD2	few	CASSFDSGRLETQYF	TGTGCCAGCAGCTTCGATAGCGGGAGATTGGAGACCCAGTACTTC
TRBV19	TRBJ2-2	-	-	CASRTGSDTGELFF	TGTGCCAGTAGAACAGGGTCGGATACCGGGGAGCTGTTTTTT
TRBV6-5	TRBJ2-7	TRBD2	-	CASRSLAGVNHEQYF	TGTGCCAGCAGGTCGCTAGCGGGAGTCAACCACGAGCAGTACTTC
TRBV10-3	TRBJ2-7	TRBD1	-	CAISKRTVGQGHHEQYF	TGTGCCATCAGTAAGAGGACCGTGGGACAGGGACATCACGAGCAGTACTTC
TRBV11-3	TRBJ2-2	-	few	CASSLLRTGELFF	TGTGCCAGCAGCTTACTTCGCACCGGGGAGCTGTTTTTT
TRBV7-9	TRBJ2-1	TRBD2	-	CASSSGLAVYNEQFF	TGTGCCAGCAGCTCGGGACTAGCGGTCTACAATGAGCAGTTCTTC
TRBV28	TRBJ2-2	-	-	CASGRGVNTGELFF	TGTGCCAGCGGGAGGGGGGTAAACACCGGGGAGCTGTTTTTT
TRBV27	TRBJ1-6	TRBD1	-	CASSGQGRVSPLHF	TGTGCCAGCAGTGGACAGGGTCGAGTTTCACCCCTCCACTTT
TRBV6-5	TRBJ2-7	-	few	CASSYPSSGEQYF	TGTGCCAGCAGTTATCCTAGCTCTGGCGAGCAGTACTTC
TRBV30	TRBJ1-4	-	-	CAGAATNEKLFF	TGTGCCGGGGCCGCAACTAATGAAAAACTGTTTTTT
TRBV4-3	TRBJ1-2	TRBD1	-	CASSQDPPTGPNYGYTF	TGCGCCAGCAGCCAAGATCCCCCGACAGGGCCTAACTATGGCTACACCTTC
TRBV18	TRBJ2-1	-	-	CASSRNTGTLTYNEQFF	TGTGCCAGCTCACGCAATACCGGGACTCTAACCTACAATGAGCAGTTCTTC
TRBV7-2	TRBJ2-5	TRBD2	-	CASRLAGGETQYF	TGTGCCAGCAGGCTAGCGGGAGGAGAGACCCAGTACTTC
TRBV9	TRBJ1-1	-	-	CASSVEGGSTEAFF	TGTGCCAGCAGCGTAGAGGGAGGTAGCACTGAAGCTTTCTTT
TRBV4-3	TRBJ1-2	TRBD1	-	CASSQSEAGGRYGYTF	TGCGCCAGCAGCCAAAGCGAGGCAGGGGGCAGGTATGGCTACACCTTC
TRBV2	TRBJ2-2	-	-	CASKGQNTGELFF	TGTGCCAGCAAGGGACAGAACACCGGGGAGCTGTTTTTT
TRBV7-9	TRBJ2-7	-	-	CASSLVGINYEQYF	TGTGCCAGCAGCTTAGTCGGCATAAACTACGAGCAGTACTTC
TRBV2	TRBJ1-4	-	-	CASSEGLGANEKLFF	TGTGCCAGCAGTGAGGGCCTCGGGGCTAATGAAAAACTGTTTTTT
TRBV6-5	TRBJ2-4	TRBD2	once	CASSDGLAVNIQYF	TGTGCCAGCAGTGATGGACTAGCGGTAAACATTCAGTACTTC
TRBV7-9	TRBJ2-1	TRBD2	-	CASSREASGYNEQFF	TGTGCCAGCAGCCGGGAGGCGTCCGGCTACAATGAGCAGTTCTTC
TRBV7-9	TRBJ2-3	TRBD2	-	CASRDSLGSGTTDTQYF	TGTGCCAGCAGGGACTCCCTCGGTAGCGGGACCACAGATACGCAGTATTTT
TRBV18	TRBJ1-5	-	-	CASSGGSNQPQHF	TGTGCCAGCTCAGGCGGTAGCAATCAGCCCCAGCATTTT
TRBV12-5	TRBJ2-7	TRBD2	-	CASAPGLAVYEQYF	TGTGCTAGTGCCCCGGGACTAGCGGTCTACGAGCAGTACTTC
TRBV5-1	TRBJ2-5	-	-	CASSLSVQETQYF	TGCGCCAGCAGCTTGTCAGTACAAGAGACCCAGTACTTC
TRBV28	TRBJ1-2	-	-	CASSSGGFYGYTF	TGTGCCAGCAGTTCGGGAGGCTTCTATGGCTACACCTTC
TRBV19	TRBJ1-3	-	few	CATSSGGRGNTIYF	TGTGCCACCTCCTCCGGGGGGCGCGGAAACACCATATATTTT
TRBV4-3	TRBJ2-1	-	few	CASSQSTSSFYNEQFF	TGCGCCAGCAGCCAATCCACTAGCTCCTTCTACAATGAGCAGTTCTTC
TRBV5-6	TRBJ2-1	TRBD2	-	CASSLGLAGASSYNEQFF	TGTGCCAGCAGCTTGGGACTAGCGGGAGCGAGCTCCTACAATGAGCAGTTCTTC
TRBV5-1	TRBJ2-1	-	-	CASSLGQSLSPSYNEQFF	TGCGCCAGCAGCTTGGGACAGTCCTTATCTCCCTCCTACAATGAGCAGTTCTTC
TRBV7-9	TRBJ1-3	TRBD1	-	CASSSHGTAGNTIYF	TGTGCCAGCAGCAGCCACGGGACAGCGGGAAACACCATATATTTT
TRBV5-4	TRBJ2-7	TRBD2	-	CASSPGLAKTQYEQYF	TGTGCCAGCAGCCCTGGACTAGCAAAGACACAGTACGAGCAGTACTTC
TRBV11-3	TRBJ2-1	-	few	CASSLRSRDSYNEQFF	TGTGCCAGCAGCTTACGATCCAGGGACTCCTACAATGAGCAGTTCTTC
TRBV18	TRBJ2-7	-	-	CASSPLQGGEGEQYF	TGTGCCAGCTCACCACTTCAGGGGGGCGAGGGCGAGCAGTACTTC
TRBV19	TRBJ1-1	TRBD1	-	CASSTGTGGKSGTEAFF	TGTGCCAGTAGTACTGGGACAGGGGGCAAGTCGGGAACTGAAGCTTTCTTT
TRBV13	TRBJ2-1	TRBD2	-	CASSLSLAGGPGEQFF	TGTGCCAGCAGCCTGTCTTTAGCGGGAGGGCCCGGTGAGCAGTTCTTC
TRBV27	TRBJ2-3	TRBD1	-	CASRKTGDIDTQYF	TGTGCCAGCAGAAAGACAGGGGATATCGATACGCAGTATTTT
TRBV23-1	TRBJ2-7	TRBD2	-	CAPGGGMSYEQYF	TGCGCCCCCGGGGGGGGGATGTCCTACGAGCAGTACTTC